A selection of T cell receptor beta chains follows, all from one sample in a study of cytomegalovirus exposure and HLA in healthy donors. Profiling relied on immunoSEQ multiplex PCR, and the TCRdb table lists in-frame clones only, not all of them. The table shows more than 250,000 clones, with over 85% occurring only once. Specimen: PBMCs. The receptors here all came from a young woman in good health and CMV-seronegative. CDR3s include the opening cysteine and the closing phenylalanine or tryptophan. D genes are given only for firm matches. Clone size is not always given. Where it is, it says once, few, many or a class for expanded clones.

TRBV7-9,TRBJ2-1,.,.,CASSLVDSHNEQFF,TGTGCCAGCAGCTTAGTGGACAGTCACAATGAGCAGTTCTTC
TRBV7-2,TRBJ2-2,.,TRBD1,CASSSGQPGSTGELFF,TGTGCCAGCAGCTCGGGACAGCCTGGGAGCACCGGGGAGCTGTTTTTT
TRBV28,TRBJ1-2,.,.,CASSPNHGYTF,TGTGCCAGCAGCCCTAACCATGGCTACACCTTC
TRBV5-1,TRBJ1-6,.,.,CASSLPPPDSPLHF,TGCGCCAGCAGCCTCCCCCCTCCAGATTCACCCCTCCACTTT
TRBV29-1,TRBJ1-1,few,.,CSVQESNTEAFF,TGCAGCGTTCAGGAATCCAACACTGAAGCTTTCTTT
TRBV9,TRBJ2-5,.,.,CASSVGAVGTQYF,TGTGCCAGCAGCGTAGGAGCGGTCGGGACCCAGTACTTC
TRBV29-1,TRBJ2-7,.,TRBD1,CSVGQQGIAYEQYF,TGCAGCGTTGGGCAACAGGGGATAGCCTACGAGCAGTACTTC
TRBV5-1,TRBJ2-3,.,.,CASSLPSKDTQYF,TGCGCCAGCAGCCTCCCCTCTAAGGATACGCAGTATTTT
TRBV6-5,TRBJ1-2,.,TRBD1,CASSYTQGADGYTF,TGTGCCAGCAGTTACACGCAGGGGGCCGATGGCTACACCTTC
TRBV7-6,TRBJ2-3,.,TRBD2,CASSSITSGAIYTQYF,TGTGCCAGCAGCTCAATAACTAGCGGGGCGATCTATACGCAGTATTTT
TRBV5-1,TRBJ2-1,.,TRBD2,CASSLVTSGGFNEQFF,TGCGCCAGCAGCTTGGTTACTAGCGGGGGGTTCAATGAGCAGTTCTTC
TRBV30,TRBJ1-2,.,.,CAWSTVSNYGYTF,TGTGCCTGGAGCACAGTTTCTAACTATGGCTACACCTTC
TRBV2,TRBJ1-5,.,.,CASSERLVRGQPQHF,TGTGCCAGCAGTGAACGACTAGTACGGGGTCAGCCCCAGCATTTT
TRBV15,TRBJ1-2,.,.,CATSLGGASYGYTF,TGTGCCACCAGCTTGGGAGGAGCCTCCTATGGCTACACCTTC
TRBV9,TRBJ2-4,.,TRBD1,CASSPSRGPPRFNIQYF,TGTGCCAGCAGCCCAAGCAGGGGGCCTCCGCGGTTTAACATTCAGTACTTC
TRBV7-9,TRBJ2-1,.,TRBD1,CASSLETGHEQFF,TGTGCCAGCAGCTTAGAGACAGGGCATGAGCAGTTCTTC
TRBV6-6,TRBJ2-3,.,.,CASSPETRSTDTQYF,TGTGCCAGCAGCCCTGAGACACGATCCACAGATACGCAGTATTTT
TRBV4-1,TRBJ2-7,few,.,CASSQDLFYEQYF,TGCGCCAGCAGCCAAGACCTCTTCTACGAGCAGTACTTC
TRBV5-1,TRBJ1-2,.,TRBD1,CASSLEDRPYGYTF,TGCGCCAGCAGCTTGGAGGACAGGCCCTATGGCTACACCTTC
TRBV18,TRBJ2-1,.,.,CASSPQGLSYNEQFF,TGTGCCAGCTCACCTCAGGGGTTGTCCTACAATGAGCAGTTCTTC
TRBV15,TRBJ2-7,.,.,CATSRDLTLYEQYF,TGTGCCACCAGCAGAGATCTTACATTGTACGAGCAGTACTTC
TRBV6-6,TRBJ2-5,.,TRBD1,CASSTWTGNQEAQYF,TGTGCCAGCAGTACTTGGACAGGGAACCAAGAGGCCCAGTACTTC
TRBV4-1,TRBJ1-3,.,.,CASSQDDSRASGNTIYF,TGCGCCAGCAGCCAAGATGATAGCCGCGCCTCTGGAAACACCATATATTTT
TRBV19,TRBJ1-5,.,.,CASRWASTQHF,TGTGCCAGTAGGTGGGCTTCGACCCAGCATTTT
TRBV18,TRBJ2-7,once,.,CASSRGQHDEQYF,TGTGCCAGCTCGCGGGGACAGCATGACGAGCAGTACTTC
TRBV9,TRBJ1-2,.,.,CASSVGRDGNYGYTF,TGTGCCAGCAGCGTAGGCAGGGATGGAAACTATGGCTACACCTTC
TRBV27,TRBJ2-1,.,.,CASSWTDYNEQFF,TGTGCCAGCAGTTGGACAGACTACAATGAGCAGTTCTTC
TRBV4-2,TRBJ2-5,once,TRBD2,CASSQETSGGAETQYF,TGTGCCAGCAGCCAAGAAACTAGCGGGGGGGCAGAGACCCAGTACTTC
TRBV6-6,TRBJ1-4,few,.,CASRSRDGREKLFF,TGTGCCAGCAGGAGCAGGGATGGGCGGGAAAAACTGTTTTTT
TRBV10-1,TRBJ2-1,.,.,CASSDGAQEQFF,TGCGCCAGCAGTGATGGTGCTCAGGAGCAGTTCTTC
TRBV6-5,TRBJ2-3,once,TRBD1,CASTRQGGYRQYF,TGTGCCAGCACTAGACAGGGCGGGTACAGGCAGTATTTT
TRBV30,TRBJ1-5,.,.,CAWSVPRSNQPQHF,TGTGCCTGGAGTGTACCGAGGAGCAATCAGCCCCAGCATTTT
TRBV6-5,TRBJ1-2,.,TRBD1,CASSYTGTANYGYTF,TGTGCCAGCAGTTACACCGGGACAGCTAACTATGGCTACACCTTC
TRBV7-9,TRBJ2-5,.,.,CASSLGLGASNQETQYF,TGTGCCAGCAGCTTAGGTTTAGGGGCGTCGAATCAAGAGACCCAGTACTTC
TRBV30,TRBJ1-1,.,.,CAWSAGVRTEAFF,TGTGCCTGGAGTGCCGGGGTAAGGACTGAAGCTTTCTTT
TRBV18,TRBJ2-7,.,TRBD1,CASSPPVGQGSPYEQYF,TGTGCCAGCTCACCACCGGTGGGACAGGGGTCCCCCTACGAGCAGTACTTC
TRBV30,TRBJ1-2,.,TRBD1,CAWESPFDRDGYTF,TGTGCCTGGGAGTCGCCATTTGACAGGGATGGCTACACCTTC
TRBV2,TRBJ2-7,once,.,CASSETASYEQYF,TGTGCCAGCAGTGAGACAGCATCCTACGAGCAGTACTTC
TRBV5-6,TRBJ2-3,.,.,CASSSLRDFLGNTQYF,TGTGCCAGCAGCTCGCTCCGGGACTTCCTTGGGAATACGCAGTATTTT
TRBV2,TRBJ2-3,.,TRBD2,CASSELRGGGTDTQYF,TGTGCCAGCAGTGAATTGCGGGGGGGCGGCACAGATACGCAGTATTTT
TRBV15,TRBJ1-2,.,.,CATSNPQVDGYTF,TGTGCCACCAGCAATCCACAGGTTGATGGCTACACCTTC
TRBV5-6,TRBJ2-7,.,TRBD1,CASSLWGFWDRGSYEQYF,TGTGCCAGCAGCTTGTGGGGGTTTTGGGACAGGGGGTCCTACGAGCAGTACTTC
TRBV6-5,TRBJ1-1,.,.,CASYSGNTEAFF,TGTGCCAGCTATTCCGGGAACACTGAAGCTTTCTTT
TRBV29-1,TRBJ2-1,.,.,CSVADSYNEQFF,TGCAGCGTTGCTGACAGTTACAATGAGCAGTTCTTC
TRBV5-8,TRBJ2-3,.,TRBD1,CASNPGQRSTDTQYF,TGTGCCAGCAACCCGGGACAGCGCAGCACAGATACGCAGTATTTT
TRBV29-1,TRBJ2-5,.,TRBD2,CSGRLAGPETQYF,TGCAGCGGACGACTAGCGGGGCCAGAGACCCAGTACTTC
TRBV28,TRBJ1-1,.,.,CASSTQGGVTEAFF,TGTGCCAGCAGTACCCAGGGAGGGGTCACTGAAGCTTTCTTT
TRBV13,TRBJ1-6,once,TRBD1,CASSARTGGYSPLHF,TGTGCCAGCAGCGCGAGGACAGGGGGATATTCACCCCTCCACTTT
TRBV19,TRBJ1-1,few,TRBD1,CASSITGGPGGAFF,TGTGCCAGTAGTATCACAGGGGGCCCTGGGGGAGCTTTCTTT
TRBV18,TRBJ1-1,.,TRBD1,CASSQGRTGGGNTEAFF,TGTGCCAGCTCACAGGGCCGGACAGGGGGCGGAAACACTGAAGCTTTCTTT
TRBV9,TRBJ1-3,.,.,CASSPGGPGNTIYF,TGTGCCAGCAGCCCTGGGGGCCCTGGAAACACCATATATTTT
TRBV19,TRBJ2-7,few,TRBD1,CASSSGTGRGYEQYF,TGTGCCAGTAGTAGCGGGACAGGGAGGGGCTACGAGCAGTACTTC
TRBV10-3,TRBJ2-1,.,.,CAISDLGRGDNEQFF,TGTGCCATCAGTGATCTCGGCAGGGGGGACAATGAGCAGTTCTTC